The 12 T cell receptor beta chains below come from one sample, sequenced in a study of blood T cell repertoires in COVID-19. Measured with immunoSEQ multiplex PCR; TCRdb has only the in-frame clones, and not every one. The profile shows approximately 120,000 clones, 70% to 90% of them singletons. Sequenced: peripheral blood. The receptors here all came from a human donor in a cohort sampled during active COVID-19.

The chain is built from TRBV19 and TRBJ1-5; 8 nucleotides match TRBD1. V was clipped by 6 bases and J by 4 bases; unmatched bases: 5. Germline V gene sequence: CDR1 LNHDA, CDR2 SQIVND (reference sequence). This CDR3 is built from 14 residues. CDR3 nucleotide sequence: TGTGCCAGTAGGGGGACAGGACAGAATCAGCCCCAGCATTTT. Amino acid sequence: CASRGTGQNQPQHF.

The V and J genes are TRBV28 and TRBJ2-2, with 10 bases aligning to TRBD2. Germline V gene data show CDR1 as MDHEN and CDR2 as SYDVKM. Trimming at V came to 7 bases and at J to 8 bases, leaving 13 bases not matched to a gene. This CDR3 spans 16 amino acids. In nucleotides, the CDR3 is TGTGCCAGCACCCTCCGCCTAGCGGGGGCATCTGGGGAGCTGTTTTTT. This translates into CASTLRLAGASGELFF.

The chain is built from TRBV13 and TRBJ2-7, with 11 nucleotides matching TRBD2. Germline lookup yields CDR1 PRHDT and CDR2 FYEKMQ (reference sequence). J gave up 1 base and V 5 bases, and 4 bases lay outside the gene matches. The CDR3 spans 15 residues. CDR3 DNA: TGTGCCAGCAGCCAGGGACTAGCGGCGTCCTACGAGCAGTACTTC. This translates into CASSQGLAASYEQYF.

V usage is TRBV5-1 and J usage is TRBJ1-4, with a tentative D call TRBD1 (6 bases). CDR1 and CDR2 (germline): SGHRS, YFSETQ. The CDR3 is 16 residues long. V was trimmed by 0 bases and J by 4 bases, leaving 13 bases between them. The CDR3 sequence is CASSLARTVRNEKLFF. DNA of the CDR3: TGCGCCAGCAGCTTGGCAAGGACAGTCCGTAATGAAAAACTGTTTTTT.

This chain's CDR3 is CASSKRQGMTYEQYF. CDR3 bases: TGTGCCAGCAGTAAACGACAGGGGATGACCTACGAGCAGTACTTC. The chain employs TRBV6-2 or TRBV6-3 and TRBJ2-7; TRBD1 matches at 8 bases. The CDR3 has 15 amino acids. The V and J ends lost 5 bases and 2 bases, in that order; junction bases with no gene match: 8. From germline, CDR1 is MNHEY and CDR2 SVGEGT.

On this clone itself: The conserved phenylalanine or tryptophan normally closing the CDR3 is absent here, so this likely arose from a read error. The DNA is omitted, as the CDR3 cannot be located on it reliably, and the CDR3 follows TCRdb's listing. The chain joins TRBV21-1 to TRBJ2-7; TRBD1 was called by the table and not checked on the DNA. TRBV21-1 is termed a pseudogene. The CDR3 is made up of 14 amino acids, end residues included. The CDR3 loop reads CASSSRDWATSSTS.

V usage is TRBV6-5 and J usage is TRBJ2-5; 11 bases match TRBD1. Per germline, CDR1 MNHEY and CDR2 SVGAGI. This CDR3 is 14 amino acids long. V shed 6 bases and J 5 bases; nucleotides not matched to a gene: 5. The CDR3 spells CASSPDRGQETQYF. CDR3 coding DNA: TGTGCCAGCAGCCCGGACAGGGGGCAGGAGACCCAGTACTTC.

The chain joins TRBV10-3 to TRBJ1-2, with D uncertain. V shed 0 bases and J shed 6 bases, with 20 bases lying between them. The CDR3 has 17 residues. Germline lookup yields CDR1 ENHRY and CDR2 SYGVKD. The CDR3, as DNA: TGTGCCATCAGTGAGTCGCGTAGGCAGGTCGGAAGTCATGGCTACACCTTC. Its translation: CAISESRRQVGSHGYTF.

The chain combines TRBV4-3 with TRBJ1-4, with TRBD1 as a possible D gene (6 bases). Looked up from germline, CDR1 is LGHNA and CDR2 is YSLEER. The CDR3 runs to 16 residues. Between the trimmed V and J ends, which lost 1 base and 7 bases, there was a span of 16 bases. The CDR3 coding sequence is TGCGCCAGCAGCCAAGCCATGGGGGCAGTTAGTGAAAAACTGTTTTTT. Protein product: CASSQAMGAVSEKLFF.

This chain joins TRBV3-1 (or the pseudogene TRBV3-2) and TRBJ2-5, with 9 nucleotides matching TRBD2. CDR1 LGHDT and CDR2 YNNKEL come from the germline V gene (reference sequence). The CDR3 is 14 residues long. V gave up 3 bases and J gave up 3 bases; unmatched junction bases: 2. For the CDR3, the DNA is TGTGCCAGCAGCCAGTGGACTAGCGAAGAGACCCAGTACTTC. Protein sequence: CASSQWTSEETQYF.

The chain couples TRBV7-9 to TRBJ1-1, with D tentatively TRBD1 (5 bases). CDR1 is SEHNR and CDR2 is FQNEAQ in the germline V gene (reference sequence). Trimming took 5 bases from V and 3 from J, leaving 10 bases between them. The length of the CDR3 is 13 residues. The CDR3 nucleotides are TGTGCCAGCAGCAAGACCAGGGACACTGAAGCTTTCTTT. Its protein is CASSKTRDTEAFF.

This clone has a single count. The chain is built from TRBV2 and TRBJ2-3; tentatively, D is TRBD2 (6 bases). V was cut by 5 bases and J by 0 bases, with 12 bases left in between. Germline loops: CDR1 SNHLY, CDR2 FYNNEI. This CDR3 is 15 amino acids long. DNA for the CDR3: TGTGCCAGCAGTTGGGCGGGGTCTAGCACAGATACGCAGTATTTT. Residues: CASSWAGSSTDTQYF.